This T cell receptor beta chain appears in the sequencing data of a study of a mutant IDH1 vaccine in newly diagnosed glioma. Background on the study: There were eight vaccinations for patients, given in weeks 1, 3, 5, 7, 11, 15, 19 and 23. Before enrollment, the patients had been treated with radiotherapy alone, temozolomide alone, or both together. Most of them had received both. Treatment recipients were approximately 62% male and around 40% female, and their mean age was around 39 years. Study findings and constraints: Detectable vaccine-induced immune responses arose in about 92% of patients.

The CDR3 loop spans 16 amino acids. Looked up from germline, CDR1 is SGHAT and CDR2 is FQNNGV. V was trimmed by 1 base and J by 6 bases, leaving 15 bases between them. Time point in this sample: week 5, during vaccination. The study gave 300 ug of mutant IDH1 20-mer peptide per vaccine dose, with topical imiquimod. This clone was counted a single time. No antigen is known for it. Clones were read by immunoSEQ multiplex PCR, and TCRdb kept only the in-frame ones, dropping some. This repertoire shows approximately 40,000 clones, 78% found once; its top ten account for more than 5.5%. This TCR was recovered from a middle-aged man with glioma. Sequenced here: PBMCs, sampled from a glioma patient whose treatment included an IDH1 peptide vaccine. The genes are TRBV11-2 and TRBJ2-2; D possibly corresponds to TRBD2 (7 bases). The CDR3 DNA reads as TGTGCCAGCAGCTTAGTTCTGCAGGGGAGGGCCGGGGAGCTGTTTTTT. Translated: CASSLVLQGRAGELFF.